One and the same sample provided the 24 T cell receptor beta chains below, sequenced in a study of blood T cell repertoires in COVID-19. The table came from immunoSEQ multiplex PCR; TCRdb's copy has only in-frame clones and leaves some out. The repertoire holds 250,000 to 300,000 clones, with around nine tenths as singletons. The sequencing input was peripheral blood. These receptor sequences come from a woman aged 40-49 years who had recovered from COVID-19.

V usage is TRBV13 and J usage is TRBJ2-1, with TRBD2 matching over 9 bases. Germline trimming cut 5 bases from V and 9 bases from J; bases unmatched to any gene: 5. The length of the CDR3 is 13 residues. Germline V gene sequence: CDR1 PRHDT, CDR2 FYEKMQ (reference sequence). CDR3 protein: CASSGGLAPEQFF. CDR3 nucleotides: TGTGCCAGCAGCGGGGGACTAGCCCCTGAGCAGTTCTTC. Full variable domain (outside the CDR3, taken from reference TRBV13 and TRBJ2-1): AAGVIQSPRHLIKEKRETATLKCYPIPRHDTVYWYQQGPGQDPQFLISFYEKMQSDKGSIPDRFSAQQFSDYHSELNMSSLELGDSALYFCASSGGLAPEQFFGPGTRLTVL.

This chain links TRBV6-7 with TRBJ1-5, with D perhaps TRBD1 (5 bases). Being an ORF, TRBV6-7 has a function that is uncertain. The ends were cut back, 4 bases at V and 4 bases at J, with 26 bases in the middle. This CDR3 has 19 amino acids. DNA of the CDR3: TGTGCCAGCAGTTGTTTGGGGAAGGCGGATTCGGAGGGGAATCAGCCCCAGCATTTT. Translating gives CASSCLGKADSEGNQPQHF.

The chain is built from TRBV12-5 and TRBJ2-5, with 9 bases fitting TRBD1. V dropped 7 bases and J dropped 5; count of bases not matched to a gene: 14. This CDR3 is built from 16 residues. The germline V gene encodes CDR1 LGHNT and CDR2 FRNRAP. Written as DNA, the CDR3 is TGTGCTAGTGCCCTGGTGGCACAGGGGGCCGGGGAGACCCAGTACTTC. Protein product: CASALVAQGAGETQYF.

V gene TRBV5-8 combines with J gene TRBJ2-3, with 7 bases identical to TRBD2. Germline V gene lookup returns CDR1 SGHTS and CDR2 YDEGEE. The CDR3 runs to 16 residues. V shed 0 bases and J 6 bases; nucleotides not matched to a gene: 10. CDR3 bases: TGTGCCAGCAGCTTGGCCTGGGGCGGGAGCCCCGATACGCAGTATTTT. It yields the protein CASSLAWGGSPDTQYF.

The sample holds a few counts of this clone. The chain has TRBV5-6 and TRBJ2-7; 8 bases agree with TRBD1. Unmatched junction bases numbered 4, after V lost 0 bases and J lost 2 bases. Germline V CDR1 and CDR2: SGHDT, YYEEEE. This CDR3 has 15 amino acids. Here the CDR3 reads CASSLVGQATYEQYF. The CDR3 DNA follows: TGTGCCAGCAGCTTGGTGGGACAGGCGACCTACGAGCAGTACTTC.

This clone has just a few counts. The rearrangement joins TRBV5-4 to TRBJ2-1, with 11 bases fitting TRBD2. Germline V gene sequence: CDR1 SGHNT, CDR2 YYREEE (reference sequence). There are 18 residues in the CDR3. Trimming cost V 5 bases and J 5 bases; bases outside gene matches: 15. This chain's CDR3 is CASRPGLADEGFNNEQFF. In DNA form, the CDR3 reads TGTGCCAGCAGACCGGGACTAGCGGACGAAGGGTTCAACAATGAGCAGTTCTTC.

The chain combines TRBV13 with TRBJ2-3; TRBD1 matches at 8 bases. The trim removed 2 bases at V and 5 bases at J, leaving 9 bases unmatched. Germline V gives CDR1 PRHDT, CDR2 FYEKMQ (reference sequence). The CDR3 extends over 16 amino acids. DNA of the CDR3: TGTGCCAGCAGCTTACGGGCAGGGGGCATATTAGATACGCAGTATTTT. Its protein is CASSLRAGGILDTQYF.

The gene calls are TRBV11-2 and TRBJ2-5; 7 bases match TRBD1. Trimming cost V 2 bases and J 2 bases; bases outside gene matches: 5. The CDR3 covers 15 residues. In germline, CDR1 is SGHAT, CDR2 FQNNGV. The CDR3 here is CASSLWPGQQETQYF. The CDR3 coding sequence is TGTGCCAGCAGCTTATGGCCGGGACAGCAAGAGACCCAGTACTTC.

Here the CDR3 DNA reads TGTGCCAGCAGACAGGGGGCTAGCACAGATACGCAGTATTTT. Translated, it gives CASRQGASTDTQYF. The rearrangement links TRBV28 to TRBJ2-3; 9 bases map to TRBD1. The CDR3 runs to 14 residues. Germline-derived CDR1 and CDR2 are MDHEN and SYDVKM. With 6 bases clipped from V and 0 bases from J, the junction kept 1 base outside the gene matches.

V gene TRBV27 combines with J gene TRBJ2-5; maybe TRBD1 (6 bases). V lost 6 bases and J 10 bases, leaving 24 bases between the germline ends. Per germline, CDR1 MNHEY and CDR2 SMNVEV (reference sequence). This CDR3 comprises 15 residues. CDR3 in amino acids: CASSPSRTGSNGQYF. The CDR3 nucleotides read TGTGCCAGCAGCCCATCCCGAACAGGGAGTAATGGCCAGTACTTC.

The chain uses TRBV21-1 and TRBJ2-3; TRBD1 reflects the table's D call only, with no check against the DNA. TRBV21-1 represents a pseudogene. This CDR3 has 17 amino acids. The CDR3, as DNA: TGTGCCAGCAGCAAAGGGGACAGGGGGGGGAATACAGATACGCAGTATTTT. Its protein product is CASSKGDRGGNTDTQYF.

The chain is built from TRBV28 and TRBJ1-6, with 8 bases identical to TRBD1. The germline gives CDR1 MDHEN, CDR2 SYDVKM. With 4 bases clipped from V and 5 bases from J, the junction kept 4 bases outside the gene matches. The CDR3 loop spans 15 amino acids. The CDR3 reads CASSSGQGNNSPLHF. The CDR3 region has the DNA TGTGCCAGCAGTTCCGGACAGGGCAATAATTCACCCCTCCACTTT. The full variable domain, rest sourced from reference TRBV28 and TRBJ1-6, is DVKVTQSSRYLVKRTGEKVFLECVQDMDHENMFWYRQDPGLGLRLIYFSYDVKMKEKGDIPEGYSVSREKKERFSLILESASTNQTSMYLCASSSGQGNNSPLHFGNGTRLTVT.

This clone has just a few counts. This chain links TRBV28 with TRBJ1-5; TRBD1 might be the D (6 bases). This CDR3 comprises 14 residues. Germline CDR1 reads MDHEN; CDR2 reads SYDVKM. The ends were cut back, 5 bases at V and 6 bases at J, with 14 bases in the middle. The CDR3 loop is CASSNSRGSQPQHF. CDR3 DNA: TGTGCCAGCAGTAACTCCAGGGGCAGTCAGCCCCAGCATTTT.

V is TRBV10-3 and J is TRBJ1-4; D might be TRBD1 (5 bases). Germline values: CDR1 ENHRY, CDR2 SYGVKD. This CDR3 is 14 amino acids long. V lost 6 bases, J lost 10 bases, and 18 bases lay in between. The CDR3 DNA sequence: TGTGCCATCAGCCCTTCCCCGACAGATACAAAACTGTTTTTT. Protein sequence: CAISPSPTDTKLFF.

This chain uses TRBV5-4 with TRBJ1-4, with TRBD1 matching 7 bases. V shed 3 bases, J shed 4 bases, and the junction held 3 bases outside the gene matches. The length of the CDR3 is 14 residues. Looked up from germline, CDR1 is SGHNT and CDR2 is YYREEE (reference sequence). CDR3 loop: CASSSGTDNEKLFF. The CDR3 region has the DNA TGTGCCAGCAGCTCCGGGACAGATAATGAAAAACTGTTTTTT.

The rearrangement links TRBV15 to TRBJ2-7; D may be TRBD1 (6 bases). This CDR3 contains 17 residues. Trimming took off 0 bases at V and 4 bases at J, with 19 bases between the two ends. Per germline, CDR1 LNHNV and CDR2 YYDKDF (reference sequence). The CDR3: CATSRDRAVGQYYEQYF. In nucleotides, the CDR3 is TGTGCCACCAGCAGAGATCGGGCCGTCGGACAGTATTACGAGCAGTACTTC.

This clone was picked up one time. The chain couples TRBV19 to TRBJ2-1; D perhaps matches TRBD2 (6 bases). Germline V gene lookup returns CDR1 LNHDA and CDR2 SQIVND (reference sequence). Trimming stripped 4 bases from V and 7 bases from J, with 23 bases between. CDR3 length equals 17 residues. The CDR3 spells CASSRTHGGQERNEQFF. Written as DNA, the CDR3 is TGTGCCAGTAGTAGAACCCACGGAGGGCAGGAGAGGAATGAGCAGTTCTTC.

This chain connects TRBV27 to TRBJ2-1; 10 nucleotides line up with TRBD2. The germline CDR1 and CDR2 sequences are MNHEY and SMNVEV (reference sequence). CDR3 length: 18 amino acids. V trimming: 6 bases; J trimming: 0 bases; junction bases outside the gene matches: 11. The CDR3 region is CASRGGGLAASSYNEQFF. The CDR3 DNA reads TGTGCCAGCAGGGGGGGAGGACTAGCGGCCAGCTCCTACAATGAGCAGTTCTTC.

The rearrangement links TRBV5-4 to TRBJ1-1, with a tentative D call TRBD1 (5 bases). CDR1 is SGHNT, CDR2 YYREEE, per germline (reference sequence). Trimming stripped 3 bases from V and 1 base from J, with 16 bases between. The CDR3 is made up of 16 amino acids. Here the CDR3 reads CASSSGRVGENTEAFF. The CDR3 region has the DNA TGTGCCAGCAGCTCCGGCAGGGTAGGGGAGAACACTGAAGCTTTCTTT.

The chain couples TRBV7-9 to TRBJ1-6; tentative D call: TRBD1 (6 bases). CDR1 is SEHNR and CDR2 is FQNEAQ in the germline V gene (reference sequence). V lost 1 base and J 3 bases, leaving 10 bases between the germline ends. This CDR3 contains 16 residues. The CDR3 nucleotides are TGTGCCAGCAGCTTAGTCGCAGGGGACTATAATTCACCCCTCCACTTT. This translates into CASSLVAGDYNSPLHF.

This clone occurred a few times. This chain links TRBV6-5 with TRBJ1-5; perhaps TRBD1 as D (6 bases). V was clipped by 6 bases and J by 7 bases, with 13 bases between them. CDR1 MNHEY and CDR2 SVGAGI come from the germline V gene. The CDR3 spans 13 residues. This CDR3 is CASSSQGRQPQHF. CDR3 nucleotide sequence: TGTGCCAGCAGCTCACAGGGCCGACAGCCCCAGCATTTT.

V usage is TRBV28 and J usage is TRBJ2-7, with a weak D call TRBD2 (6 bases). The CDR3 length is 14 residues. V gave up 3 bases and J gave up 7 bases, with 16 bases separating them. Per the germline V gene, CDR1 is MDHEN and CDR2 is SYDVKM. The chain's CDR3 is CASSFPGGYGEQYF. The CDR3 nucleotides are TGTGCCAGCAGTTTTCCCGGGGGATATGGGGAGCAGTACTTC.

V is TRBV6-1 and J is TRBJ2-3; TRBD2 might be the D (5 bases). V was trimmed by 1 base and J by 5 bases, leaving 10 bases between them. The CDR3 loop spans 14 amino acids. From germline, CDR1 is MNHNS and CDR2 SASEGT. In DNA form, the CDR3 reads TGTGCCAGCAGTGAAGGGACTGGAAAAGATACGCAGTATTTT. Its protein product is CASSEGTGKDTQYF.

CDR3: CASSQVGGTNEKLFF. CDR3 bases: TGTGCCAGCAGCCAAGTGGGGGGGACTAATGAAAAACTGTTTTTT. This chain links TRBV3-1 (or the pseudogene TRBV3-2) with TRBJ1-4; a possible D gene is TRBD1 (5 bases). V lost 1 base and J lost 2, with 8 bases in between. This CDR3 has 15 residues. Germline lookup yields CDR1 LGHDT and CDR2 YNNKEL (reference sequence).